The clone carrying this T cell receptor (beta chain) has more than one count but fewer than ten. The antigen is unknown. The CDR3 has 17 residues. Trimming pared 4 bases from V and 2 bases from J, leaving 19 bases between. Via MiXCR, TCRdb re-called the 5' RACE reads, giving one row per CDR3 protein. This sample has 150,000 to 200,000 distinct CDR3 sequences, with around 13% found just once. This sample was taken from a study of T-cell memory formation after mild COVID-19. Study at large: Across donors, TCR clusters were largely donor specific.

Points from the study as a whole: Confirmation was lacking for SARS-CoV-2 specificity of second-wave clones that peaked on day 37.

This clonotype was sampled from an adult woman who had mild COVID-19 (a few samples of this study predate the infection). Cell type and time point are not known. The sequenced sample consisted of PBMCs or a T cell subset sorted from them (not recorded which). V is TRBV12-3 or TRBV12-4 and J is TRBJ2-3; D perhaps matches TRBD1 (6 bases). The CDR3 reads CASSSSGQTLITDTQYF. DNA for the CDR3: TGTGCCAGCAGTTCCTCCGGACAGACCCTTATCACAGATACGCAGTATTTT.